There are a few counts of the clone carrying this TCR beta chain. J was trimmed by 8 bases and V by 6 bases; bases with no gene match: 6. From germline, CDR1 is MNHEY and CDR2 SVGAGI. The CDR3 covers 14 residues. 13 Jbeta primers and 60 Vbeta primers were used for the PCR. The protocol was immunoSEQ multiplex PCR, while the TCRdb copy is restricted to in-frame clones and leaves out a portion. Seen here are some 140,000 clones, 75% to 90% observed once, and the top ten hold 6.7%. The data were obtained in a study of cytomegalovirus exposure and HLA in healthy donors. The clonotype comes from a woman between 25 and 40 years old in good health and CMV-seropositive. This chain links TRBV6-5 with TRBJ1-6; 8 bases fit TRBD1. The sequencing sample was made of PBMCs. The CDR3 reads CASRRQGLYSPLHF. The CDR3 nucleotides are TGTGCCAGCAGGCGACAGGGGTTGTATTCACCCCTCCACTTT.